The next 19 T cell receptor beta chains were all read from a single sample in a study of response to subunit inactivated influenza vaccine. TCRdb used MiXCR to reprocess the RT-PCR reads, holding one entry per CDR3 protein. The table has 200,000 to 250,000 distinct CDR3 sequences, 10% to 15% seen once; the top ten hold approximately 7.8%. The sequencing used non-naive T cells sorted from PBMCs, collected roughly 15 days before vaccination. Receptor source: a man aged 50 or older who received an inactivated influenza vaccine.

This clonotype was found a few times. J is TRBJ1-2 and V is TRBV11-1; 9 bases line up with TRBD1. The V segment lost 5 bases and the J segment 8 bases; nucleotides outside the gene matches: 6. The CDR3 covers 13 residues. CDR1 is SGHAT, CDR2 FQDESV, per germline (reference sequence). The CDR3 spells CASSIDRGNGYTF. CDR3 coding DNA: TGTGCCAGCAGCATCGACAGGGGGAACGGCTACACCTTC.

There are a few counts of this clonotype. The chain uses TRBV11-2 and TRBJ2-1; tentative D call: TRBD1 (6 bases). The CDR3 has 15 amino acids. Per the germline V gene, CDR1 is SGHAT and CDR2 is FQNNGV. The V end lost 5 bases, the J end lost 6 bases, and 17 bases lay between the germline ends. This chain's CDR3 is CASSPSTGTINEQFF. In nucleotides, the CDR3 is TGTGCCAGCAGCCCAAGCACTGGGACAATCAATGAGCAGTTCTTC.

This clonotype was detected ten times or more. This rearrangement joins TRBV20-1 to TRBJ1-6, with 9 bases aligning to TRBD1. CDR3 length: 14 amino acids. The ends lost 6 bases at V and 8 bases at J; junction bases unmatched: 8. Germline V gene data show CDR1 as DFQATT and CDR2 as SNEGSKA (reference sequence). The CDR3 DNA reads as TGCAGTGCCAAACCGGGACAGGGCCATTCACCCCTCCACTTT. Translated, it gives CSAKPGQGHSPLHF.

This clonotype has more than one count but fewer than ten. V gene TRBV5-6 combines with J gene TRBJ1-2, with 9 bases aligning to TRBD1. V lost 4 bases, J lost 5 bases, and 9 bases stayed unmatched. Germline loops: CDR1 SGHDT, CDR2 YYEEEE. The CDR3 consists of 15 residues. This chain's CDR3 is CASSHPTGGEYGYTF. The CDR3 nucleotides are TGTGCCAGCAGCCATCCGACAGGGGGAGAATATGGCTACACCTTC.

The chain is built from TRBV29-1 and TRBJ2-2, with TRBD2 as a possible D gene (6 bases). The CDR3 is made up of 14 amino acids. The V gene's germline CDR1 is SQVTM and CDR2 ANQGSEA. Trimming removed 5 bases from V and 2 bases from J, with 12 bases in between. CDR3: CSVRGLTNTGELFF. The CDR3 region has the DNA TGCAGCGTTCGGGGACTTACTAACACCGGGGAGCTGTTTTTT.

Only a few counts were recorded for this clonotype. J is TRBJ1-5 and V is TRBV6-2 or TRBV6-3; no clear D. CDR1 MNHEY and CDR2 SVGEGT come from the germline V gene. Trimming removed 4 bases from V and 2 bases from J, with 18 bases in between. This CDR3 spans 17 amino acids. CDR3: CASSWTGLKSGNQPQHF. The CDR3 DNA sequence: TGTGCCAGCAGTTGGACCGGGTTGAAATCGGGCAATCAGCCCCAGCATTTT.

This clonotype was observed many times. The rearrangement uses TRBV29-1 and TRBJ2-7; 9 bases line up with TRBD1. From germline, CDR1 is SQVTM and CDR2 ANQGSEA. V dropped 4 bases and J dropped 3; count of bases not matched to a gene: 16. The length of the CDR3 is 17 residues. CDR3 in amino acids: CSVALLTGTGLHYEQYF. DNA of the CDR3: TGCAGCGTTGCCCTCTTAACCGGGACAGGGTTACACTACGAGCAGTACTTC.

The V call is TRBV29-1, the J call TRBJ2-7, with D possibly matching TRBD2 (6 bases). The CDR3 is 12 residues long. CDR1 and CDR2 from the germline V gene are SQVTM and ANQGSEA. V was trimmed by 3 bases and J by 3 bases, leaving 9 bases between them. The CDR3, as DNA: TGCAGCGTTGACACGGGAGTCTACGAGCAGTACTTC. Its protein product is CSVDTGVYEQYF.

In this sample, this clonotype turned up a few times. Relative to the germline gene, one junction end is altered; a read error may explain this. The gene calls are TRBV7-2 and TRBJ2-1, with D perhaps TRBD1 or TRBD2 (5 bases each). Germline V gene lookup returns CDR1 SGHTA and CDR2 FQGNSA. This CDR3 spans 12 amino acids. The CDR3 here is CASSSRTSSRVF. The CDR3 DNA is TGTGCCAGCAGCTCGAGGACTTCAAGCAGGGTCTTC.

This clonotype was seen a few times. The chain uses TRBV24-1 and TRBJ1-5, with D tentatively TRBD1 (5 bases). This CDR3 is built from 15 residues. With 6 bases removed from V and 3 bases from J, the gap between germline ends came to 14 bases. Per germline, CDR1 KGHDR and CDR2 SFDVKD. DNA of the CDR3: TGTGCCACCAGTACGACGGGGGGAACCAATCAGCCCCAGCATTTT. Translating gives CATSTTGGTNQPQHF.

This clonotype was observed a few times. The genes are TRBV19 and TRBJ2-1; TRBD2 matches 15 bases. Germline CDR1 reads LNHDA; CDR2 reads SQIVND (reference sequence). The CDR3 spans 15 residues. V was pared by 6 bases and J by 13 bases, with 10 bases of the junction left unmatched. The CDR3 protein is CASRPPGLAGGDQFF. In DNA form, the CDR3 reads TGTGCCAGTAGGCCCCCGGGACTAGCGGGAGGAGATCAGTTCTTC. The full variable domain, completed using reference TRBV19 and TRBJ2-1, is DGGITQSPKYLFRKEGQNVTLSCEQNLNHDAMYWYRQDPGQGLRLIYYSQIVNDFQKGDIAEGYSVSREKKESFPLTVTSAQKNPTAFYLCASRPPGLAGGDQFFGPGTRLTVL.

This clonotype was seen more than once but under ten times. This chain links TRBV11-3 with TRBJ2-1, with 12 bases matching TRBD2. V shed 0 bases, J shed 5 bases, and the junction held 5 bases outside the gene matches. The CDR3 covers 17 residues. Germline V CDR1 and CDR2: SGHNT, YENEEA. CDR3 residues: CASSLDRLAGVNNEQFF. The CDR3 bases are TGTGCCAGCAGCTTAGATAGACTAGCGGGAGTGAACAATGAGCAGTTCTTC.

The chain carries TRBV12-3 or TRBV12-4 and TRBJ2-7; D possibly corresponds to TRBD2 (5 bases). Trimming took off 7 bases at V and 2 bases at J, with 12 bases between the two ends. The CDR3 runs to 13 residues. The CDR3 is CASTFGRAYEQYF. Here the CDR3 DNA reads TGTGCCAGCACCTTCGGGCGGGCCTACGAGCAGTACTTC.

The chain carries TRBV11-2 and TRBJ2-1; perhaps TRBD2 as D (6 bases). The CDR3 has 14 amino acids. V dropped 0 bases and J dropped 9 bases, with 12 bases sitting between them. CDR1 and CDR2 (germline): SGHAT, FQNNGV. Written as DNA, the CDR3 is TGTGCCAGCAGCTTAGATCATCTAGCGCGTGAGCAGTTCTTC. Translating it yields CASSLDHLAREQFF.

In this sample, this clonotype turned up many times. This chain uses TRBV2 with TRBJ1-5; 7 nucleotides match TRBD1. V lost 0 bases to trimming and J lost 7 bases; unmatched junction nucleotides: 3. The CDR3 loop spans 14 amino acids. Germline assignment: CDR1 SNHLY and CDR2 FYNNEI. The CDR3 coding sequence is TGTGCCAGCAGTGAAGCACAGGGGCCCCAGCCCCAGCATTTT. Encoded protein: CASSEAQGPQPQHF.

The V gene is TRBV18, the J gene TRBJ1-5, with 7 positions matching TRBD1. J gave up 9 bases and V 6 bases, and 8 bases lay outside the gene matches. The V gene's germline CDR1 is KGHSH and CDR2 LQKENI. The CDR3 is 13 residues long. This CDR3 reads CASSAGTDGPQHF. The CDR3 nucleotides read TGTGCCAGCTCGGCCGGGACAGATGGGCCCCAGCATTTT.

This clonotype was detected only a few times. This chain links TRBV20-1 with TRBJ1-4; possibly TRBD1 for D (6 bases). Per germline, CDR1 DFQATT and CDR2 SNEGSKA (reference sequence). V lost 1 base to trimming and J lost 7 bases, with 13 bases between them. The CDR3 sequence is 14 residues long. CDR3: CSARVARGSEKLFF. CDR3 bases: TGCAGTGCTAGAGTGGCCAGGGGAAGTGAAAAACTGTTTTTT.

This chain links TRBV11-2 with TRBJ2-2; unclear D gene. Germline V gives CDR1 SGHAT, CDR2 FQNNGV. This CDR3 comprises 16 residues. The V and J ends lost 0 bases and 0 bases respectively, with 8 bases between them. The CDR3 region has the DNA TGTGCCAGCAGCTTAGAGCGCCACCCGAACACCGGGGAGCTGTTTTTT. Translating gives CASSLERHPNTGELFF.

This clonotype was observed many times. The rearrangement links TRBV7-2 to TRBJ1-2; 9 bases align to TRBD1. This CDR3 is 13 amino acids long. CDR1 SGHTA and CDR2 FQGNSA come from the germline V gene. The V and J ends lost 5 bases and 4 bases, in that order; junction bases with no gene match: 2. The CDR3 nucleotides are TGTGCCAGCAGCCCGGACAGGGGCTATGGCTACACCTTC. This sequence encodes CASSPDRGYGYTF.